This T cell receptor beta chain emerged from a study of cytomegalovirus exposure and HLA in healthy donors. As to this clone: Its target is unknown.

Healthy people donating bone marrow made up the donors. Primers included in the PCR were 60 Vbeta and 13 Jbeta primers. Assay: immunoSEQ multiplex PCR; the TCRdb copy retains only in-frame clones and omits some. The table has 150,000 to 200,000 clones, 84% seen once. Notes on the study in general: Diagnosis of cytomegalovirus status made by the classifier reportedly showed high specificity and sensitivity. According to an earlier analysis, most TCR beta V segments yielded productive rearrangements about 90% or about 30% of the time.

The clonotype originates from a boy aged 2 to 10 in good health and CMV-seronegative. Sequencing was performed on PBMCs.

The CDR3 DNA reads TGCGCCAGCAGTTCCTCACGACTAGCGGGATCAGATACGCAGTATTTT. Translation gives CASSSSRLAGSDTQYF. The chain uses TRBV10-2 and TRBJ2-3; 11 nucleotides agree with TRBD2. The CDR3 spans 16 residues. CDR1 and CDR2 (germline): WSHSY, SAAADI. V lost 5 bases, J lost 4 bases, and 8 bases stayed unmatched.